This T cell receptor beta chain was sequenced during a study of cytomegalovirus exposure and HLA in healthy donors. The primer mix had 60 Vbeta and 13 Jbeta primers. The method was immunoSEQ multiplex PCR; TCRdb's version includes in-frame clones alone and lacks a portion of them. The data contain tens of thousands of clones, around 77% of them singletons. The length of the CDR3 is 16 residues. Germline values: CDR1 MRHNA, CDR2 SNTAGT. J was trimmed by 3 bases and V by 0 bases; bases with no gene match: 6. Material: PBMCs. The rearrangement uses TRBV6-4 and TRBJ2-3; 7 bases align to TRBD1. The sequence was obtained from a man between 25 and 39 years old in good health and CMV-seronegative. The CDR3 DNA sequence: TGTGCCAGCAGTGACTCGTCAGGGGGTGGGACAGATACGCAGTATTTT. Translating it yields CASSDSSGGGTDTQYF.